Shown below are 14 T cell receptor beta chains from a single sample sequenced in a study of T cell repertoires in cytomegalovirus infection. In TCRdb, the reads were re-called with MiXCR into one record per CDR3 protein. The table records 600,000 to 800,000 distinct CDR3 sequences, 20% to 30% of them present only once. The specimen sequenced was CD8+ T cells from PBMCs. The receptor set was obtained from a human donor in good health (CMV status not recorded). Some clones in this sample may be carry-over from other donors' samples.

This clonotype has more than one count but fewer than ten. The rearrangement links TRBV25-1 to TRBJ1-1; D is ambiguous. The V and J ends lost 7 bases and 0 bases respectively, with 12 bases between them. The CDR3 consists of 14 residues. CDR1 and CDR2 (germline): MGHDK, SYGVNS. The CDR3 bases are TGTGCCAGCACACTCGGGCCAATGAACACTGAAGCTTTCTTT. Protein product: CASTLGPMNTEAFF.

The CDR3 DNA is TGTGCCAGCAGTTACGGGACAGCCCAAGAGACCCAGTACTTC. Amino acids: CASSYGTAQETQYF. The chain is built from TRBV6-5 and TRBJ2-5; 7 nucleotides agree with TRBD1. V lost 2 bases, J lost 1 base, and 1 base stayed unmatched. This CDR3 region has 14 residues. Looked up from germline, CDR1 is MNHEY and CDR2 is SVGAGI.

The V and J genes are TRBV4-2 and TRBJ1-1; D is perhaps TRBD1 (6 bases). The CDR3 totals 14 residues. V dropped 3 bases and J dropped 3 bases, with 11 bases sitting between them. Per the germline V gene, CDR1 is LGHNA and CDR2 is YNFKEQ. The DNA of the CDR3 is TGTGCCAGCAGCCATACAGGGCAGGACACTGAAGCTTTCTTT. Translation: CASSHTGQDTEAFF.

This clonotype was found a few times. This chain links TRBV7-9 with TRBJ1-6; the D gene is possibly TRBD1 (6 bases). Germline CDR1 reads SEHNR; CDR2 reads FQNEAQ (reference sequence). The CDR3 is made up of 15 amino acids. V gave up 3 bases and J gave up 10 bases, with 16 bases separating them. This CDR3 reads CASSFLGGAGSPLHF. The CDR3 coding sequence is TGTGCCAGCAGCTTCCTGGGGGGGGCCGGATCACCCCTCCACTTT.

This clonotype appeared a few times. The chain uses TRBV14 and TRBJ2-2; D is possibly TRBD2 (6 bases). Trimming pared 5 bases from V and 3 bases from J, leaving 13 bases between. Germline V gives CDR1 SGHDN, CDR2 FVKESK. This CDR3 contains 15 residues. The CDR3, as DNA: TGTGCCAGCAGCTACCGGGACTCTCACACCGGGGAGCTGTTTTTT. Amino acids: CASSYRDSHTGELFF.

This clonotype was seen more than once but under ten times. DNA for the CDR3: TGTGCCAGCAGCCCGGACAGGGGGAGAAACATTCAGTACTTC. Its protein is CASSPDRGRNIQYF. The chain couples TRBV14 to TRBJ2-4; 10 positions agree with TRBD1. V trimming: 4 bases; J trimming: 6 bases; junction bases outside the gene matches: 3. The CDR3 runs to 14 residues. Germline V lookup: CDR1 SGHDN, CDR2 FVKESK.

This clonotype showed up many times. V gene TRBV7-6 combines with J gene TRBJ1-6, with 7 bases lining up with TRBD1. The J segment lost 8 bases and the V segment lost 5 bases, leaving 18 bases of the junction unmatched. The length of the CDR3 is 18 residues. From germline, CDR1 is SGHVS and CDR2 FNYEAQ. The CDR3 DNA sequence: TGTGCCAGCAGCAGGGGACAGCCTTCCAGGGACTTTTATTCACCCCTCCACTTT. Translating it yields CASSRGQPSRDFYSPLHF.

This clonotype was picked up a small number of times. The DNA of the CDR3 is TGTGCCAGCAGCCTCACAGGGACAGCCACAGATACGCAGTATTTT. As protein: CASSLTGTATDTQYF. The chain uses TRBV14 and TRBJ2-3, with 7 bases lining up with TRBD1. Germline-derived CDR1 and CDR2 are SGHDN and FVKESK. This CDR3 is built from 15 residues. The J segment lost 2 bases and the V segment lost 4 bases, leaving 6 bases of the junction unmatched. The full variable domain, rest sourced from reference TRBV14 and TRBJ2-3, is EAGVTQFPSHSVIEKGQTVTLRCDPISGHDNLYWYRRVMGKEIKFLLHFVKESKQDESGMPNNRFLAERTGGTYSTLKVQPAELEDSGVYFCASSLTGTATDTQYFGPGTRLTVL.

This clonotype was seen ten or more times. The chain couples TRBV7-8 to TRBJ2-2; TRBD1 might be the D (6 bases). Between the trimmed V and J ends, which lost 4 bases and 1 base, there was a span of 10 bases. This CDR3 contains 15 residues. In germline, CDR1 is SGHVS, CDR2 FQNEAQ. The CDR3 protein is CASSSRGMNTGELFF. CDR3 sequence (DNA): TGTGCCAGCAGCTCCAGGGGAATGAACACCGGGGAGCTGTTTTTT.

This clonotype was detected a few times. CDR3 nucleotide sequence: TGTGCCAGCAGCCAAGTAGGGAGGGGGTCCACAGATACGCAGTATTTT. This gives the protein CASSQVGRGSTDTQYF. The chain recombines TRBV14 with TRBJ2-3, with D possibly being TRBD2 (7 bases). V was trimmed by 1 base and J by 2 bases, leaving 13 bases between them. This CDR3 is 16 amino acids long. CDR1 SGHDN and CDR2 FVKESK come from the germline V gene.

The rearrangement uses TRBV15 and TRBJ1-5; D is ambiguous. Germline V gene lookup returns CDR1 LNHNV and CDR2 YYDKDF (reference sequence). Trimming cost V 0 bases and J 4 bases, with 10 bases left between them. The CDR3 is 15 amino acids. The CDR3 reads CATSRDLGKNQPQHF. For the CDR3, the DNA is TGTGCCACCAGCAGAGATTTAGGGAAAAATCAGCCCCAGCATTTT.

This clonotype occurred many times. At one boundary the junction diverges from the germline segment, which might be a read error. The genes are TRBV12-3 or TRBV12-4 and TRBJ1-1; D is unresolved. The CDR3 has 13 residues. Written as DNA, the CDR3 is TGTGCCAGCAGCTTAGAAGGGAACACTGAAGCTTTCTTT. Its translation is CASSLEGNTEAFF.

With respect to this clonotype: The junction shows a germline mismatch at one end, possibly a read error. This chain uses TRBV14 with TRBJ1-1, with no clear D. This CDR3 contains 14 residues. Germline loops: CDR1 SGHDN, CDR2 FVKESK. CDR3: CASGQESLPPEAFF. The CDR3 DNA is TGTGCCAGCGGCCAGGAATCACTGCCCCCTGAAGCTTTCTTT.

This clonotype was observed many times. The CDR3 loop is CASSPGAGGQETQYF. CDR3 nucleotide sequence: TGTGCCAGCAGTCCCGGGGCAGGGGGCCAAGAGACCCAGTACTTC. This sequence joins TRBV12-3 or TRBV12-4 and TRBJ2-5; 7 nucleotides agree with TRBD1. J lost 1 base, V lost 5 bases, and 7 bases had no gene match. CDR3 length: 15 amino acids.